A single TCR beta chain is shown here with its context. These data are taken from a study of blood T cell repertoires in COVID-19. About the study: Sites in the United States, Italy and Spain provided acute and convalescent COVID-19 samples.

Authors' methods: Reference gene primer amplification in the assay estimated nucleated cell counts. Profiled with immunoSEQ multiplex PCR; TCRdb holds only in-frame clones, not every one. V and J calls and clone size are as listed in that table; D and trimming were resolved from the DNA. The sample has 50,000 to 80,000 clones; roughly 84% are singletons. Germline V gene sequence: CDR1 SGHTA, CDR2 FQGTGA. This CDR3 region has 16 residues. Germline trimming cut 4 bases from V and 4 bases from J; bases unmatched to any gene: 6. This receptor was identified in a woman aged 55-70 years with acute or convalescent COVID-19. The sequencing sample was made of peripheral blood. The J gene is TRBJ2-2, the V gene TRBV7-3; 10 bases align to TRBD2. In DNA form, the CDR3 reads TGTGCCAGCAGCTCTCAGCGGGGGGGGTCCACCGGGGAGCTGTTTTTT. Protein sequence: CASSSQRGGSTGELFF.